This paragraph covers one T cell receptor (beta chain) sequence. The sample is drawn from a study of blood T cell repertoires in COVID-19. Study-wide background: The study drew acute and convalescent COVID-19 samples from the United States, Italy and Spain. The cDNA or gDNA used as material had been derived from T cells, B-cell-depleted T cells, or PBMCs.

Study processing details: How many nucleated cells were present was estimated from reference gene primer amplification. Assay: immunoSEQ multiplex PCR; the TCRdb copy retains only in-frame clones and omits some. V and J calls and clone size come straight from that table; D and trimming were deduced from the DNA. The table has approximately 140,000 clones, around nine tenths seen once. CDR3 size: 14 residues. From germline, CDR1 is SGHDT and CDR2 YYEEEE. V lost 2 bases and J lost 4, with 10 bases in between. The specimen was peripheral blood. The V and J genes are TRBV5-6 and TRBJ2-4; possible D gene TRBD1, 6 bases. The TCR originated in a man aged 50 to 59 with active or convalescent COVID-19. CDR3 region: CASSFGQGKNIQYF. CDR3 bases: TGTGCCAGCAGCTTTGGGCAGGGGAAAAACATTCAGTACTTC.